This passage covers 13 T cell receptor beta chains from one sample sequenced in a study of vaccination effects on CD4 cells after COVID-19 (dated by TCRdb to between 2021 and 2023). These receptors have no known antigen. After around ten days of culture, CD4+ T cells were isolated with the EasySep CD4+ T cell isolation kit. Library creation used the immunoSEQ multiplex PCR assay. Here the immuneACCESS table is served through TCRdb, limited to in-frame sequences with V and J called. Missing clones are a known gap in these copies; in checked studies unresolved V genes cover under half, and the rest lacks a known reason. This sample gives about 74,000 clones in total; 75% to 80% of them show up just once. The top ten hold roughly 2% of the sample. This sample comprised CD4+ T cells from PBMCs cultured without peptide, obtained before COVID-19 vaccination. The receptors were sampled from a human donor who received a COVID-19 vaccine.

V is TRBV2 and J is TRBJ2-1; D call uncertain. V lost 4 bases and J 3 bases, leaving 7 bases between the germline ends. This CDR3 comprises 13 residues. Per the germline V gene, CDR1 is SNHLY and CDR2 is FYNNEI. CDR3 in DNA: TGTGCCAGCAGTGTATCCGGCTACAATGAGCAGTTCTTC. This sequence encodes CASSVSGYNEQFF.

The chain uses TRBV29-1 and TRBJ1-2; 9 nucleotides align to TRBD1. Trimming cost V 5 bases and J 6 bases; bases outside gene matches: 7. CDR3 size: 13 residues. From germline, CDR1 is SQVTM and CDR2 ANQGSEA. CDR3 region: CSVLRTGVDGYTF. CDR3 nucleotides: TGCAGCGTTCTAAGGACAGGGGTAGATGGCTACACCTTC.

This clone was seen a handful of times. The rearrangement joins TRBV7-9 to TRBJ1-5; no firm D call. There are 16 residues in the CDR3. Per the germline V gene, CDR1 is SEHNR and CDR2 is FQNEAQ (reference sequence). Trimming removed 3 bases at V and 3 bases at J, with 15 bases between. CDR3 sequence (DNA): TGTGCCAGCAGCTTCGGTTCTTCGCGCTACAATCAGCCCCAGCATTTT. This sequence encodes CASSFGSSRYNQPQHF.

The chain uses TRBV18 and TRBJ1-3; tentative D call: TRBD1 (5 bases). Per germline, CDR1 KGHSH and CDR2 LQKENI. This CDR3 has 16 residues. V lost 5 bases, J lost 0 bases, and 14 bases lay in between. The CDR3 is CASSAFDSDSGNTIYF. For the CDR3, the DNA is TGTGCCAGCTCAGCCTTCGACAGCGACTCTGGAAACACCATATATTTT.

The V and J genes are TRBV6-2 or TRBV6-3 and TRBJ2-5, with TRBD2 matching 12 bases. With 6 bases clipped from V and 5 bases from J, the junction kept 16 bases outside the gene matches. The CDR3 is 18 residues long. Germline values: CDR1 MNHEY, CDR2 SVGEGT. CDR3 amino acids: CASSLRGATSGGRETQYF. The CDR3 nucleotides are TGTGCCAGCAGCCTGAGGGGGGCGACTAGCGGGGGCCGGGAGACCCAGTACTTC.

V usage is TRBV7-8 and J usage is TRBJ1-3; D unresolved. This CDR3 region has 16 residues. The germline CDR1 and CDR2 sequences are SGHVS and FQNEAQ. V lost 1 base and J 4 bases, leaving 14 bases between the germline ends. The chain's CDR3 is CASSLGDPSIGNTIYF. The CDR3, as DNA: TGTGCCAGCAGCTTAGGTGACCCGAGTATAGGAAACACCATATATTTT.

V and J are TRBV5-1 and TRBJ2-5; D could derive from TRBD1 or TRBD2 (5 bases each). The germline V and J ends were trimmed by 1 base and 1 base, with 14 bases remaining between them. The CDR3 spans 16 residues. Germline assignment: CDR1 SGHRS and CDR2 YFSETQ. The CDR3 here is CASSLIQGDTQETQYF. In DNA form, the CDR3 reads TGCGCCAGCAGCTTGATCCAGGGAGATACCCAAGAGACCCAGTACTTC.

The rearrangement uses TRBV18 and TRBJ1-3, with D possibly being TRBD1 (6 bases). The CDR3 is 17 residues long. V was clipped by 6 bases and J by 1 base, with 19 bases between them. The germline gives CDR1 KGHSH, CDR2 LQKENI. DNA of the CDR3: TGTGCCAGCTCGCTTACAGGGAGCCCTGATTCTGGAAACACCATATATTTT. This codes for CASSLTGSPDSGNTIYF.

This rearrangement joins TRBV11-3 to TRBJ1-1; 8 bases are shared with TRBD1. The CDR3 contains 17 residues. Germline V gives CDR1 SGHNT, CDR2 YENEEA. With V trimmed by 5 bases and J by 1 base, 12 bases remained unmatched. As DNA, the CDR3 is TGTGCCAGCAGCGCAGGCGCGGGACAGGCGACGAACACTGAAGCTTTCTTT. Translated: CASSAGAGQATNTEAFF.

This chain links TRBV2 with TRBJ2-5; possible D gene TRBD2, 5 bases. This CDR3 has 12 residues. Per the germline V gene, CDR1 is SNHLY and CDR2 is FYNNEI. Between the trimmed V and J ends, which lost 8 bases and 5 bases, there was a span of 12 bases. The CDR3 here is CASRLAGETQYF. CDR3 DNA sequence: TGTGCCAGCCGCCTAGCCGGGGAGACCCAGTACTTC.

CDR3 nucleotides: TGTGCCAGCAGCCAAGGAGGAGGCCAGGATACGCAGTATTTT. Translation: CASSQGGGQDTQYF. The chain joins TRBV3-1 (or the pseudogene TRBV3-2) to TRBJ2-3; TRBD2 is a possible D gene (5 bases). The germline CDR1 and CDR2 sequences are LGHDT and YNNKEL (reference sequence). This CDR3 contains 14 residues. Deletions cut 1 base from V and 6 bases from J, with 11 bases between.

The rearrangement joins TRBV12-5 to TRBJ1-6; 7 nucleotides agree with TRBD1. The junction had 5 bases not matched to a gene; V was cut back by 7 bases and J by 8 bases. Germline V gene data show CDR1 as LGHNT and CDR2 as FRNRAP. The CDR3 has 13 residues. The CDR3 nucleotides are TGTGCTAGTGCCACGACAGGGTATTCACCCCTCCACTTT. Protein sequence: CASATTGYSPLHF.

The CDR3 reads CSVLSLGAPTEAFF. CDR3 sequence (DNA): TGCAGCGTCCTATCTTTAGGGGCTCCCACTGAAGCTTTCTTT. V usage is TRBV29-1 and J usage is TRBJ1-1; D is possibly TRBD1 (5 bases). This CDR3 region has 14 residues. Trimming left V 6 bases short and J 4 bases short, with 18 bases between. The germline V gene encodes CDR1 SQVTM and CDR2 ANQGSEA.